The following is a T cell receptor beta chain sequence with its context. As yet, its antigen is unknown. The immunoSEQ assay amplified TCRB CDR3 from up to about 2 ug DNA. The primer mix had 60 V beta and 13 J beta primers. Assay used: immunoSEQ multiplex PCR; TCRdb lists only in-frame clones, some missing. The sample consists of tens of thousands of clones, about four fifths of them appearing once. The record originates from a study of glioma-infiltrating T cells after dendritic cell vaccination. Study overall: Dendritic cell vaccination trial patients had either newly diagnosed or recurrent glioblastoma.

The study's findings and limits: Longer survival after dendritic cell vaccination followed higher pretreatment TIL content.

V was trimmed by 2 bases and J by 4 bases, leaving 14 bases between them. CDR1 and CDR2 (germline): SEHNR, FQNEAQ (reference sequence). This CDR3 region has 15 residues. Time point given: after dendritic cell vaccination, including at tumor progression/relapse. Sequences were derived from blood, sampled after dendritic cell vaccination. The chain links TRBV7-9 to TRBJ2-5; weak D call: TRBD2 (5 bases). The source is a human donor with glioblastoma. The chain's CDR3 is CASSLLAGNGETQYF. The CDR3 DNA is TGTGCCAGCAGCTTACTTGCGGGTAATGGAGAGACCCAGTACTTC.